The 7 T cell receptor beta chains below all came from one sample that was sequenced in a study of technical replicates of blood from a handful of donors (TCRdb year 2017). Library preparation used the immunoSEQ multiplex PCR assay. TCRdb provides this immuneACCESS table in a form limited to in-frame rearrangements. Some clones are lacking; in checked studies, under half of them reflect an unresolved V gene, and why the rest are absent is not known. The sample data list about 83,000 clones, and just under 95% of these were observed just once. The biggest ten clones account for around 0.23% of the sample. The source material was T cells isolated from PBMCs. All receptors derive from a human donor in good health.

This chain connects TRBV28 to TRBJ2-1; 9 bases match TRBD2. The CDR3 spans 16 residues. The junction had 8 bases not matched to a gene; V was cut back by 1 base and J by 7 bases. Germline V gene data show CDR1 as MDHEN and CDR2 as SYDVKM. This chain's CDR3 is CASSLSGLAGINEQFF. DNA for the CDR3: TGTGCCAGCAGTTTATCAGGGCTAGCGGGAATTAATGAGCAGTTCTTC.

This clone was seen just once. The V and J genes are TRBV11-3 and TRBJ2-2; possible D gene TRBD1, 6 bases. Germline V CDR1 and CDR2: SGHNT, YENEEA. The CDR3 totals 17 residues. V was trimmed by 1 base and J by 5 bases, leaving 17 bases between them. Here the CDR3 reads CASSLVLQGSRTGELFF. The DNA of the CDR3 is TGTGCCAGCAGCTTAGTTTTACAGGGAAGTCGGACCGGGGAGCTGTTTTTT.

The rearrangement uses TRBV29-1 and TRBJ2-7, with TRBD2 identical over 7 bases. The germline CDR1 and CDR2 sequences are SQVTM and ANQGSEA. The V and J ends lost 2 bases and 5 bases, in that order; junction bases with no gene match: 9. There are 14 residues in the CDR3. CDR3 nucleotides: TGCAGCGTTGAATCCAGCGGGGTTCGGGACGAGCAGTACTTC. It translates to CSVESSGVRDEQYF.

This chain connects TRBV2 to TRBJ1-3; D unresolved. The V end was cut by 8 bases, the J end by 3 bases, with 11 bases between. Germline loops: CDR1 SNHLY, CDR2 FYNNEI. The CDR3 sequence is 13 residues long. The CDR3 is CASFGHLGNTIYF. The CDR3, as DNA: TGTGCCAGCTTTGGGCACCTTGGAAACACCATATATTTT.

The rearrangement links TRBV5-6 to TRBJ2-7; TRBD2 matches 15 bases. The CDR3 spans 14 residues. Germline CDR1 and CDR2: SGHDT and YYEEEE. This CDR3 is CASSPGLAGGPFVV. The CDR3 DNA reads as TGTGCCAGCAGCCCAGGACTAGCGGGAGGGCCGTTCGTTGTC.

The chain has TRBV7-3 and TRBJ1-1; TRBD1 matches at 8 bases. Germline CDR1 is SGHTA and CDR2 is FQGTGA. The CDR3 contains 14 residues. J was trimmed by 1 base and V by 5 bases; bases with no gene match: 3. CDR3 sequence: CASSLTGGNTEAFF. The CDR3 DNA reads TGTGCCAGCAGCCTTACAGGGGGGAACACTGAAGCTTTCTTT.

The gene calls are TRBV18 and TRBJ2-7; 7 bases map to TRBD1. The J segment lost 3 bases and the V segment lost 3 bases, leaving 8 bases of the junction unmatched. Germline V gene lookup returns CDR1 KGHSH and CDR2 LQKENI. This CDR3 region has 15 residues. The CDR3 nucleotides read TGTGCCAGCTCACCGAGGGGGCGTAGTATCTACGAGCAGTACTTC. Translating it yields CASSPRGRSIYEQYF.